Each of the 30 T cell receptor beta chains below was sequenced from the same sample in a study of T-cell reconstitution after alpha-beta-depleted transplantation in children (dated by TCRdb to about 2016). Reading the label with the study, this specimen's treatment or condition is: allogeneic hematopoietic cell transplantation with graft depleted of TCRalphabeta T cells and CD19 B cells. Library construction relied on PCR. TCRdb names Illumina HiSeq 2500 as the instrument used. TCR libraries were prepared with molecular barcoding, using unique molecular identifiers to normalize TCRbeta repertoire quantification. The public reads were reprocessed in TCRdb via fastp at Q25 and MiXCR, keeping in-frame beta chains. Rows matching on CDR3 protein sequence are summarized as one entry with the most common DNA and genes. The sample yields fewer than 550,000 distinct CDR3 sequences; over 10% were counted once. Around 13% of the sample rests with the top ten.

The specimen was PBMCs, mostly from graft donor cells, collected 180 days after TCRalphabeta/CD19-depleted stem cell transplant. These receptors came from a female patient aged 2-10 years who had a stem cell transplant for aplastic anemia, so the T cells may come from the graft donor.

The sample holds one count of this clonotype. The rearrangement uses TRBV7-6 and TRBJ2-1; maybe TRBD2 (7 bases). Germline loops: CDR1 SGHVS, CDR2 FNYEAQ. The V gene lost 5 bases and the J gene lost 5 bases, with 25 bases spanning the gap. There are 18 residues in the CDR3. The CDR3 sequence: CASSPRPLRGGANNEQFF. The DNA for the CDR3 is TGTGCCAGCAGCCCCAGACCGCTACGCGGGGGCGCGAACAATGAGCAGTTCTTC.

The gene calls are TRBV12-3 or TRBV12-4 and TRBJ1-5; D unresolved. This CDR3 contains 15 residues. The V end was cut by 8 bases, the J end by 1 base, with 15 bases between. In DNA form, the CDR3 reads TGTGCCAGCCGGGTTGGGGTGGGAAGCAATCAGCCCCAGCATTTT. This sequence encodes CASRVGVGSNQPQHF.

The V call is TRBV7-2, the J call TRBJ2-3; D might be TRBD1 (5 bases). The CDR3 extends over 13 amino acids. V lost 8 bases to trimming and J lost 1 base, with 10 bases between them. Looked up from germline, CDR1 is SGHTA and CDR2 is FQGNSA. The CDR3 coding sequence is TGTGCCAGCTGCAGGGTTGGCACAGATACGCAGTATTTT. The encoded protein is CASCRVGTDTQYF.

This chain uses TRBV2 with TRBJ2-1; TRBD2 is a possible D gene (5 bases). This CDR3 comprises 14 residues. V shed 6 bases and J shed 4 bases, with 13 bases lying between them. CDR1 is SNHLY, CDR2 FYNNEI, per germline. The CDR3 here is CASRPAGVYNEQFF. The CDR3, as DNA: TGTGCCAGCAGACCCGCCGGGGTTTACAATGAGCAGTTCTTC.

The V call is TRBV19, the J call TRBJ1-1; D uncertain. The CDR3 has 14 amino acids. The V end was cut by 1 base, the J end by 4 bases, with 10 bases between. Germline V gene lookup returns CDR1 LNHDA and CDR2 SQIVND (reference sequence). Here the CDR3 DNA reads TGTGCCAGTAGTATAGGGGCATCTTCCACTGAAGCTTTCTTT. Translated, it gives CASSIGASSTEAFF.

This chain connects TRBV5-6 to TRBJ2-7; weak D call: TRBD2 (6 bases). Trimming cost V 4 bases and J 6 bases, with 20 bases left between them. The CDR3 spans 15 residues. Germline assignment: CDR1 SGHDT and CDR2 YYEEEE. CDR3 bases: TGTGCCAGCAGCCTAAGCGGGTCCCCCTTGTTCGAGCAGTACGTC. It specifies CASSLSGSPLFEQYV.

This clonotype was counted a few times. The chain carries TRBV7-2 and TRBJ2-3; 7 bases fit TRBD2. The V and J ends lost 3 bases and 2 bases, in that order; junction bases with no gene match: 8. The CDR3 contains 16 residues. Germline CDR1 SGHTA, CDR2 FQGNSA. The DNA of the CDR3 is TGTGCCAGCAGCTTGGGGAGGGGCCAGGCCACAGATACGCAGTATTTT. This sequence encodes CASSLGRGQATDTQYF.

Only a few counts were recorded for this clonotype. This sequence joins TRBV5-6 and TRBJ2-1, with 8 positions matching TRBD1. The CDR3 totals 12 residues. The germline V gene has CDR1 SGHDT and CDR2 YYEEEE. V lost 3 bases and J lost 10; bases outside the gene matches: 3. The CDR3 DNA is TGTGCCAGCAGCTATCGACAGGGGGAGCAGTTCTTC. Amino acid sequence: CASSYRQGEQFF.

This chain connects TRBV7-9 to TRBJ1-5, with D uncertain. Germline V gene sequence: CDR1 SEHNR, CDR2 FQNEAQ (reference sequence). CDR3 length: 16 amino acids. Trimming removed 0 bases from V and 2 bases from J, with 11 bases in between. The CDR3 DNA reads TGTGCCAGCAGCTTAGCCTCCCGGGGTCGCAATCAGCCCCAGCATTTT. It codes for CASSLASRGRNQPQHF.

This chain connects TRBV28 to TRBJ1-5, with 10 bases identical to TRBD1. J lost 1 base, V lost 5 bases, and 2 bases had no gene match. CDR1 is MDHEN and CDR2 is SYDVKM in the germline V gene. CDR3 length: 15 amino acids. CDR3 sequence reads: CASSDRGRSNQPQHF. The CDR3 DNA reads TGTGCCAGCAGTGACAGGGGGCGAAGCAATCAGCCCCAGCATTTT.

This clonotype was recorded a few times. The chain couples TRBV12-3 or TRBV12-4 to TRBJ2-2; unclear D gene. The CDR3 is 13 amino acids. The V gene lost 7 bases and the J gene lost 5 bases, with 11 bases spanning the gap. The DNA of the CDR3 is TGTGCCAGCAACCCTTCCGGGACCGGGGAGCTGTTTTTT. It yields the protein CASNPSGTGELFF.

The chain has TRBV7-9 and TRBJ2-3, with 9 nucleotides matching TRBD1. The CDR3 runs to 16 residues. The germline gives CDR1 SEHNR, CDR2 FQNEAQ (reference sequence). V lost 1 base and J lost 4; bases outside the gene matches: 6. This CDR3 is CASSLGGTGSADTQYF. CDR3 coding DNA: TGTGCCAGCAGCTTAGGAGGGACAGGGTCCGCAGATACGCAGTATTTT.

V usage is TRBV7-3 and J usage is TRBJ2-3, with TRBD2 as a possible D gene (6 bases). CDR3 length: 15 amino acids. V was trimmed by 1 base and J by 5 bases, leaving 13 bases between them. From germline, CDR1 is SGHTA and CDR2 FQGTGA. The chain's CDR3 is CASSLNRDFRDTQYF. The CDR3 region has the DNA TGTGCCAGCAGCTTAAATCGGGACTTCAGAGATACGCAGTATTTT.

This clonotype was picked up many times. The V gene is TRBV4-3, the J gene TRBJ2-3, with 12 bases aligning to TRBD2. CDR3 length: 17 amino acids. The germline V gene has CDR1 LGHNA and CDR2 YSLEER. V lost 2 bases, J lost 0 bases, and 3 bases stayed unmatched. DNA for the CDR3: TGCGCCAGCAGCCAAAGGGGGACTAGCGGGAGCACAGATACGCAGTATTTT. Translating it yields CASSQRGTSGSTDTQYF.

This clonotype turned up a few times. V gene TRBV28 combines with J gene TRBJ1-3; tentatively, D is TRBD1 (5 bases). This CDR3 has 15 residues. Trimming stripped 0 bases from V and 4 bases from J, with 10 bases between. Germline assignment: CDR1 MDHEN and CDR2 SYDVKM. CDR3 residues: CASSLWGPRGNTIYF. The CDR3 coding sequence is TGTGCCAGCAGTTTATGGGGACCGAGGGGAAACACCATATATTTT.

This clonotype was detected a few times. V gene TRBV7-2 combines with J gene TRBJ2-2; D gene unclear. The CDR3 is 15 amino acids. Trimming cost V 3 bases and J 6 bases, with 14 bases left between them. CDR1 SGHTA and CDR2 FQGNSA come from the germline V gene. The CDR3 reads CASSFSGPPPGELFF. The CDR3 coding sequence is TGTGCCAGCAGCTTTTCCGGACCGCCCCCCGGGGAGCTGTTTTTT.

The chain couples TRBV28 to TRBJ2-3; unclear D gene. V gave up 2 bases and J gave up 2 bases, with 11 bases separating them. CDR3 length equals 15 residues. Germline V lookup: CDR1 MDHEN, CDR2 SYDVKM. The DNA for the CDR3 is TGTGCCAGCAGTTTAAGTGAGGCGGCCACAGATACGCAGTATTTT. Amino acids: CASSLSEAATDTQYF.

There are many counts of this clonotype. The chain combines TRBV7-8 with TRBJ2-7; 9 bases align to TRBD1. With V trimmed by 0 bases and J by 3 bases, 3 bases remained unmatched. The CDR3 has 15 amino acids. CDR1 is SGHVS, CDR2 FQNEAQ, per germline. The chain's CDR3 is CASSLAGTGSYEQYF. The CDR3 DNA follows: TGTGCCAGCAGCTTAGCGGGGACAGGGAGCTACGAGCAGTACTTC.

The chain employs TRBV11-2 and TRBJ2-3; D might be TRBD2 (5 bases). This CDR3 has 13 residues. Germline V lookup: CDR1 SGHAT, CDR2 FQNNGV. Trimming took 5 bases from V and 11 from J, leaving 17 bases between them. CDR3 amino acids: CASSPRWLAEQYF. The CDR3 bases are TGTGCCAGCAGCCCTAGATGGCTAGCTGAGCAGTATTTT.

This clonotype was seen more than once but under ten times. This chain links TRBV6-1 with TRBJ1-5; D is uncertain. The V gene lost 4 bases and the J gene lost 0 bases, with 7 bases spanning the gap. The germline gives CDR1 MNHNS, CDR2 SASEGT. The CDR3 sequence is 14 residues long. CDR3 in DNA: TGTGCCAGCAGTGTGGGGAATAGCAATCAGCCCCAGCATTTT. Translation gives CASSVGNSNQPQHF.

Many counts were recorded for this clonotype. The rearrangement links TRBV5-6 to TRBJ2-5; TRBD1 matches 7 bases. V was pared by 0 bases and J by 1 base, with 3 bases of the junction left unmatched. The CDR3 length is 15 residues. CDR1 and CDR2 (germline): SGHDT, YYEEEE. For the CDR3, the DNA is TGTGCCAGCAGCTTGGTACAGGGGTCCCAAGAGACCCAGTACTTC. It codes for CASSLVQGSQETQYF.

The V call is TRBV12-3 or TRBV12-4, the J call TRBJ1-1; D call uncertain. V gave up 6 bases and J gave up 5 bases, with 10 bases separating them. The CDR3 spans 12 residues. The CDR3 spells CASSLRFTEAFF. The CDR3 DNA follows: TGTGCCAGCAGCCTTAGGTTTACTGAAGCTTTCTTT.

In DNA form, the CDR3 reads TGCGCCAGCAGCCCGTTGGACTGGCTAGCGGGATCCAAAGACTACAATGAGCAGTTCTTC. The encoded protein is CASSPLDWLAGSKDYNEQFF. This sequence joins TRBV5-1 and TRBJ2-1; TRBD2 matches 9 bases. Germline loops: CDR1 SGHRS, CDR2 YFSETQ. This CDR3 has 20 amino acids. Trimming took 4 bases from V and 3 from J; bases not matched to a gene: 20.

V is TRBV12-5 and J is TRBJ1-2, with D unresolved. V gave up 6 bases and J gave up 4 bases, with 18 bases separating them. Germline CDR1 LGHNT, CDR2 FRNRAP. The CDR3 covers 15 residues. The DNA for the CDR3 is TGTGCTAGTGGCCCCCCTTCGGGAACAATCTATGGCTACACCTTC. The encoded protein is CASGPPSGTIYGYTF.

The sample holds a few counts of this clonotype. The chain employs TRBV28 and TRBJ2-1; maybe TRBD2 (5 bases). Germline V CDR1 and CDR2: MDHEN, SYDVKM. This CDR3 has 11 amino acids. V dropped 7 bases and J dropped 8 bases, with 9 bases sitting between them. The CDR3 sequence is CASMSDYEQFF. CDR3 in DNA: TGTGCCAGCATGTCGGACTATGAGCAGTTCTTC.

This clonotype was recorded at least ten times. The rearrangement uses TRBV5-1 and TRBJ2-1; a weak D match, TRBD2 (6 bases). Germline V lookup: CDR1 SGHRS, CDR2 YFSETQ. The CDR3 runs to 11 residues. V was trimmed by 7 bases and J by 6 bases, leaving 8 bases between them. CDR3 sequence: CASSGGNEQFF. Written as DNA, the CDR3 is TGCGCCAGCTCCGGGGGCAATGAGCAGTTCTTC.

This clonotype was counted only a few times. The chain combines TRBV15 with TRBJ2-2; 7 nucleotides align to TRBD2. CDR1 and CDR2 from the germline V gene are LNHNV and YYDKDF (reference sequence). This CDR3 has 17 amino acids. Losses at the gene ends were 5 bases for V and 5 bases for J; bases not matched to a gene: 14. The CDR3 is CATSPGSGEGKTGELFF. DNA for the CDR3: TGTGCCACCAGCCCCGGCTCCGGGGAGGGGAAAACCGGGGAGCTGTTTTTT.

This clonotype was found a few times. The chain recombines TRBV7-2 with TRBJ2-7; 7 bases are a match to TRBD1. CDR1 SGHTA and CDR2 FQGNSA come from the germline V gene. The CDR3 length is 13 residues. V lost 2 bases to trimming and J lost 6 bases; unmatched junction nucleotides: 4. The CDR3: CASSLFRGIEQYF. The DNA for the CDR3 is TGTGCCAGCAGCTTATTCAGGGGGATCGAGCAGTACTTC.

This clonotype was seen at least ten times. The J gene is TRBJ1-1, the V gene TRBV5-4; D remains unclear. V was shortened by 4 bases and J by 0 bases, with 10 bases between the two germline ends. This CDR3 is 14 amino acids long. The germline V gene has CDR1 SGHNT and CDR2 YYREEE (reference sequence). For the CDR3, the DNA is TGTGCCAGCAGCGAGTACATTATGAACACTGAAGCTTTCTTT. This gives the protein CASSEYIMNTEAFF.

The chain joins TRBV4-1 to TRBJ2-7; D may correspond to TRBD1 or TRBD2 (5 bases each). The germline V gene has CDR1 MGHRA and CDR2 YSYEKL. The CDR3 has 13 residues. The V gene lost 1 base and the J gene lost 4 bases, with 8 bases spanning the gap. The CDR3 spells CASSQGDGYEQYV. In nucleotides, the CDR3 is TGCGCCAGCAGCCAAGGGGACGGTTACGAGCAGTACGTC.